The TCR beta chain described here comes from a study of blood T cell repertoires in COVID-19. Study as a whole: Samples taken during acute and convalescent COVID-19 were collected in the United States, Italy and Spain.

As processed by the authors: For nucleated cells, counts were estimated from reference gene primer amplification. Clones were sequenced by immunoSEQ multiplex PCR, and TCRdb holds only the in-frame ones, with some missing. V, J and clone size derive from that table, while D and trimming were established from the DNA sequence. Here the sample spans 150,000 or so clones, around 90% being singletons. The V and J ends lost 6 bases and 0 bases, in that order; junction bases with no gene match: 7. The length of the CDR3 is 15 residues. Germline V gives CDR1 MNHEY, CDR2 SVGAGI. The sequenced sample was peripheral blood. The rearrangement joins TRBV6-5 to TRBJ1-2; 7 nucleotides agree with TRBD1. The sequence came from a woman between 50 and 59 years old with acute or convalescent COVID-19. The CDR3 DNA is TGTGCCAGCAGCAGGGTTGGGACAGCTAACTATGGCTACACCTTC. This gives the protein CASSRVGTANYGYTF.